A selection of T cell receptor beta chains follows, all from one sample in a study of cytomegalovirus exposure and HLA in healthy donors. Measured with immunoSEQ multiplex PCR; TCRdb has only the in-frame clones, and not every one. The sample lists 100,000 to 150,000 clones, around 83% occurring once. The sequenced sample was PBMCs. The receptors were gathered from a girl aged 2 to 9 in good health and CMV-seronegative. The CDR3 runs from the conserved cysteine through the conserved F or W. D genes are given only for firm matches. Clone size, where shown, is once, few, many, or a class for clones that have expanded.

v_call	j_call	clone_size	d_call	cdr3_aa	cdr3_nt
TRBV27	TRBJ2-7	-	-	CASSFRDRYEQYF	TGTGCCAGCAGTTTCAGGGATAGATACGAGCAGTACTTC
TRBV7-6	TRBJ2-2	-	TRBD2	CASSLETSGSVNTGELFF	TGTGCCAGCAGCCTTGAGACTAGCGGGAGCGTGAACACCGGGGAGCTGTTTTTT
TRBV27	TRBJ1-6	-	-	CASSPKNIFSPLHF	TGTGCCAGCAGTCCGAAAAACATATTTTCACCCCTCCACTTT
TRBV4-1	TRBJ2-2	-	-	CASSSGAVWNTGELFF	TGCGCCAGCAGCTCCGGAGCGGTTTGGAACACCGGGGAGCTGTTTTTT
TRBV27	TRBJ1-1	-	TRBD1	CASRAGDRVLWTEAFF	TGTGCCAGCAGGGCGGGGGACAGGGTATTATGGACTGAAGCTTTCTTT
TRBV28	TRBJ2-1	-	-	CASSRGLSPNEQFF	TGTGCCAGCAGCCGGGGACTGTCCCCCAATGAGCAGTTCTTC
TRBV5-1	TRBJ2-7	-	-	CASSLDPSYEQYF	TGCGCCAGCAGCTTGGACCCTTCCTACGAGCAGTACTTC
TRBV6-5	TRBJ1-2	once	TRBD1	CASRPGQLRDYTF	TGTGCCAGCAGACCGGGACAGCTCCGGGACTACACCTTC
TRBV15	TRBJ2-1	-	TRBD1	CATSYGTGDNEQFF	TGTGCCACCAGCTATGGAACAGGGGACAATGAGCAGTTCTTC
TRBV6-5	TRBJ1-1	-	-	CASTRGGNTEAFF	TGTGCCAGCACAAGGGGTGGAAACACTGAAGCTTTCTTT
TRBV10-2	TRBJ2-7	-	TRBD1	CASSDYGTGAYEQYF	TGCGCCAGCAGTGATTACGGGACAGGGGCCTACGAGCAGTACTTC
TRBV25-1	TRBJ1-2	-	-	CASSESAGVYGYTF	TGTGCCAGCAGTGAATCAGCGGGCGTGTATGGCTACACCTTC
TRBV19	TRBJ1-5	-	-	CASSIIGSSNQPQHF	TGTGCCAGTAGTATTATTGGCAGTAGCAATCAGCCCCAGCATTTT
TRBV5-1	TRBJ2-5	once	-	CASSFWGLLQETQYF	TGCGCCAGCAGCTTTTGGGGGCTACTCCAAGAGACCCAGTACTTC
TRBV2	TRBJ1-5	-	TRBD1	CASRSQGNSNQPQHF	TGTGCCAGCAGATCACAGGGGAATAGCAATCAGCCCCAGCATTTT
TRBV30	TRBJ2-1	-	-	CAWSGGAGGLFF	TGTGCCTGGAGTGGGGGGGCAGGGGGTTTGTTCTTC
TRBV25-1	TRBJ2-6	once	-	CASSEGGAGGANVLTF	TGTGCCAGCAGTGAAGGGGGGGCAGGTGGGGCCAACGTCCTGACTTTC
TRBV6-6	TRBJ1-5	-	-	CASSIGQGIGPQHF	TGTGCCAGCAGCATAGGCCAGGGGATTGGGCCCCAGCATTTT
TRBV2	TRBJ2-2	-	TRBD2	CASARTSGTLLRGFTGELFF	TGTGCCAGCGCTCGGACTAGCGGGACGCTACTCAGGGGGTTCACCGGGGAGCTGTTTTTT
TRBV6-8	TRBJ1-5	-	-	CASSYPRHYSNQPQHF	TGTGCCAGCAGTTACCCGCGACATTATAGCAATCAGCCCCAGCATTTT
TRBV18	TRBJ2-3	once	TRBD1	CASSEQGASDTQYF	TGTGCCAGCTCTGAACAGGGGGCCTCAGATACGCAGTATTTT
TRBV4-2	TRBJ1-4	few	TRBD1	CASSQDPKAQTGIGVWEKLFF	TGTGCCAGCAGCCAAGATCCCAAGGCCCAGACAGGGATTGGCGTGTGGGAAAAACTGTTTTTT
TRBV4-2	TRBJ1-4	-	-	CASSQESIGGFNEKLFF	TGTGCCAGCAGCCAAGAATCAATAGGAGGGTTTAATGAAAAACTGTTTTTT
TRBV4-2	TRBJ1-5	-	-	CASSQDIMTGRNQPQHF	TGTGCCAGCAGCCAGGACATAATGACAGGACGCAATCAGCCCCAGCATTTT
TRBV19	TRBJ1-1	-	-	CASSTSSLGGAYEAFF	TGTGCCAGTAGTACCTCGAGCCTAGGGGGGGCGTATGAAGCTTTCTTT
TRBV27	TRBJ1-2	few	-	CASSFTGLSGYTF	TGTGCCAGCAGTTTTACAGGGTTAAGTGGCTACACCTTC
TRBV6-1	TRBJ1-4	-	-	CASSEEVGDTIILNEKLFF	TGTGCCAGCAGTGAAGAAGTAGGGGACACAATAATACTCAATGAAAAACTGTTTTTT
TRBV19	TRBJ2-7	-	TRBD1	CASSIETGGTYEQYF	TGTGCCAGTAGTATTGAGACAGGGGGAACCTACGAGCAGTACTTC
TRBV9	TRBJ1-1	-	-	CASSVVGVTEAFF	TGTGCCAGCAGCGTAGTCGGGGTCACTGAAGCTTTCTTT
TRBV23-1	TRBJ2-7	-	TRBD2	CANPPGLGTYEQYF	TGCGCCAACCCACCGGGACTAGGAACGTACGAGCAGTACTTC
TRBV5-6	TRBJ2-7	-	-	CASSWGRGSEQYF	TGTGCCAGCAGCTGGGGTCGGGGGAGCGAGCAGTACTTC
TRBV28	TRBJ2-7	-	-	CASSRSPSLVEQYF	TGTGCCAGCAGTCGATCTCCGAGTTTGGTTGAGCAGTACTTC